This T cell receptor (beta chain) comes out of a study of OX40 agonist ivuxolimab in advanced cancers. Study outcomes and limitations: Patients with a partial response at 0.1-3.0 mg/kg had among the lowest clonal expansion.

The method was immunoSEQ multiplex PCR; TCRdb's version includes in-frame clones alone and lacks a portion of them. The sample lists about 64,000 clones, roughly 80% occurring once. Germline loops: CDR1 LNHDA, CDR2 SQIVND (reference sequence). The CDR3 contains 12 residues. V was trimmed by 11 bases and J by 4 bases, leaving 11 bases between them. A few counts support this clone. Its antigen is not identified. This chain uses TRBV19 with TRBJ1-4, with D maybe TRBD1 (5 bases). Sequenced here: CD4+ or CD8+ T cells sorted from blood, sampled in a trial of the OX40 agonist ivuxolimab. This TCR was sampled from an adult with an advanced solid tumor such as melanoma, head and neck, liver or kidney cancer. CDR3 loop: CASQGGNEKLFF. CDR3 in DNA: TGTGCCTCTCAGGGAGGTAATGAAAAACTGTTTTTT. Based on the CDR3 plus reference TRBV19 and TRBJ1-4, the full variable domain is DGGITQSPKYLFRKEGQNVTLSCEQNLNHDAMYWYRQDPGQGLRLIYYSQIVNDFQKGDIAEGYSVSREKKESFPLTVTSAQKNPTAFYLCASQGGNEKLFFGSGTQLSVL.